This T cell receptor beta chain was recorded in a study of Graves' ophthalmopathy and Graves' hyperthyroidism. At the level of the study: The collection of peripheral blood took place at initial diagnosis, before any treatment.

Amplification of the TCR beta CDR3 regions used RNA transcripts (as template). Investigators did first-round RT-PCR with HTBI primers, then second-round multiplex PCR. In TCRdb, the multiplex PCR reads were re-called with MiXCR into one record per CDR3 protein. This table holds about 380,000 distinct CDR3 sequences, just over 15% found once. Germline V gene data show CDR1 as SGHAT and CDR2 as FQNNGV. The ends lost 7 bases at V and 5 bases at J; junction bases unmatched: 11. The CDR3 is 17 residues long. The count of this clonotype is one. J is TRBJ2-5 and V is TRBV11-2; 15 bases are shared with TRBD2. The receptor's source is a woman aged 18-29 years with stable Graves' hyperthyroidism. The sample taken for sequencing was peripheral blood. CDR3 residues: CASTPLGTSGRWETQYF. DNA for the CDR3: TGTGCCAGCACCCCCCTCGGGACTAGCGGGAGGTGGGAGACCCAGTACTTC.